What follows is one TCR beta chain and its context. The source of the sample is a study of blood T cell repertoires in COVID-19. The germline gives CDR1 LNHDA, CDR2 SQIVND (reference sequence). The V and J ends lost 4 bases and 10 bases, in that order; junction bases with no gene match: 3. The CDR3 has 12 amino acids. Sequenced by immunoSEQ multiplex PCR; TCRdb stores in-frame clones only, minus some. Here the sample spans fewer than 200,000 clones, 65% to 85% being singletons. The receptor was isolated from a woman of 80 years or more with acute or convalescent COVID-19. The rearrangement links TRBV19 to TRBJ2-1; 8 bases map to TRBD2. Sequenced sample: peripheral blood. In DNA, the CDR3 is TGTGCCAGTAGTAACTTAGCGGGGGAGCAGTTCTTC. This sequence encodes CASSNLAGEQFF.